What follows describes a single TCR beta chain. Its antigen is as yet unknown. The data were obtained in a study of CXCR3-negative and CXCR3-positive naive CD8 T cells. UMI-labeled 5' RACE TRB cDNA libraries were prepared from the cells. TCRdb reprocessed the 5' RACE reads, with one entry per CDR3 protein and no DNA. Its listing shows about 5,600 distinct CDR3 sequences. The study's findings and limits: Diversity in memory CD8+ cells fell much lower than the comparably high levels seen in both naive subsets.

The CDR3 length is 11 residues. CDR1 is SQVTM and CDR2 is ANQGSEA in the germline V gene. The TCR was taken from a human donor in good health. Some clones in this sample may be carry-over from other donors' samples. Sequenced material: naive CXCR3- CD8+ T cells from blood. Described subset: CD45RO-CCR7+CD27+CD95- naive CD8+ T cells lacking CXCR3 (TNR3-). The chain uses TRBV29-1 and TRBJ2-7. CDR3 amino acids: CSVEVYYEQYF.